The 30 T cell receptor beta chains below all came from one sample that was sequenced in a study of control samples from healthy donors and cancer patients. Sequenced by immunoSEQ multiplex PCR; TCRdb stores in-frame clones only, minus some. This sample yields about 59,000 clones, of which under 95% are seen a single time; about 1.7% belongs to the top ten. Sequencing used PBMCs. The receptors originated from a man between 40 and 49 years old with colorectal cancer.

The chain uses TRBV5-1 and TRBJ2-7, with unresolved D. The CDR3 has 15 amino acids. Between the trimmed V and J ends, which lost 6 bases and 0 bases, there was a span of 16 bases. CDR1 is SGHRS, CDR2 YFSETQ, per germline. The CDR3 is CASNLRSLSSYEQYF. CDR3 nucleotide sequence: TGCGCCAGCAACCTGAGATCTCTGAGCTCCTACGAGCAGTACTTC.

V and J are TRBV10-3 and TRBJ1-2; no reliable D call. The V gene lost 4 bases and the J gene lost 5 bases, with 11 bases spanning the gap. Germline V gene lookup returns CDR1 ENHRY and CDR2 SYGVKD. The CDR3 has 13 amino acids. The CDR3 DNA follows: TGTGCCATCAGTGTGGGTGTGAGGTATGGCTACACCTTC. It translates to CAISVGVRYGYTF.

J is TRBJ1-6 and V is TRBV12-3 or TRBV12-4; D not resolved. This CDR3 has 13 residues. The V gene lost 7 bases and the J gene lost 6 bases, with 10 bases spanning the gap. CDR3 loop: CASTLLSNSPLHF. The CDR3 nucleotides read TGTGCCAGCACCCTTTTAAGTAATTCACCCCTCCACTTT.

The CDR3, as DNA: TGTGCCAGCAGCTTGGTTTTTGCAGGGGGAGGCGGCTACACCTTC. Translating gives CASSLVFAGGGGYTF. This chain joins TRBV5-4 and TRBJ1-2; TRBD1 agrees at 7 bases. Unmatched junction bases numbered 10, after V lost 0 bases and J lost 8 bases. Germline V lookup: CDR1 SGHNT, CDR2 YYREEE (reference sequence). The CDR3 sequence is 15 residues long.

The chain recombines TRBV27 with TRBJ1-5; tentative D call: TRBD1 (6 bases). Deletions cut 9 bases from V and 7 bases from J, with 13 bases between. The CDR3 spans 12 residues. Germline CDR1 is MNHEY and CDR2 is SMNVEV (reference sequence). Written as DNA, the CDR3 is TGTGCCAGAGGAACAGGGTACCAGCCCCAGCATTTT. Its translation is CARGTGYQPQHF.

The J gene is TRBJ1-1, the V gene TRBV5-4; D is perhaps TRBD1 (6 bases). The ends were cut back, 3 bases at V and 5 bases at J, with 20 bases in the middle. Per the germline V gene, CDR1 is SGHNT and CDR2 is YYREEE (reference sequence). This CDR3 region has 16 residues. The CDR3 coding sequence is TGTGCCAGCAGCTCCAGGGTGGGGGCCCGGGGTACTGAAGCTTTCTTT. It encodes CASSSRVGARGTEAFF.

The rearrangement uses TRBV15 and TRBJ2-5; TRBD1 matches 9 bases. The trim removed 3 bases at V and 5 bases at J, leaving 4 bases unmatched. The V gene's germline CDR1 is LNHNV and CDR2 YYDKDF (reference sequence). CDR3 size: 14 residues. The CDR3 sequence is CATSRGTGIETQYF. DNA for the CDR3: TGTGCCACCAGCAGGGGGACAGGGATCGAGACCCAGTACTTC.

The chain links TRBV15 to TRBJ1-2, with D perhaps TRBD1 (6 bases). V was trimmed by 0 bases and J by 4 bases, leaving 12 bases between them. Germline V gene data show CDR1 as LNHNV and CDR2 as YYDKDF (reference sequence). This CDR3 is 15 amino acids long. CDR3 in amino acids: CATSRDTTGGYGYTF. The CDR3 DNA is TGTGCCACCAGCAGAGATACGACAGGAGGCTATGGCTACACCTTC.

This clone appeared a single time. This CDR3 reads CASSDVAEAFF. DNA of the CDR3: TGTGCCAGCAGTGATGTAGCTGAAGCTTTCTTT. The chain is built from TRBV2 and TRBJ1-1; D gene ambiguous. This CDR3 has 11 amino acids. V shed 3 bases and J shed 6 bases, with 5 bases lying between them. The germline V gene encodes CDR1 SNHLY and CDR2 FYNNEI.

The V and J genes are TRBV18 and TRBJ2-7, with 7 bases that match TRBD1. This CDR3 region has 14 residues. Germline V lookup: CDR1 KGHSH, CDR2 LQKENI. V lost 4 bases, J lost 2 bases, and 5 bases stayed unmatched. DNA for the CDR3: TGTGCCAGCTCACTGGGACAGCAAGCCTACGAGCAGTACTTC. Its protein product is CASSLGQQAYEQYF.

The V and J genes are TRBV4-2 and TRBJ2-1; 11 bases match TRBD2. Germline-derived CDR1 and CDR2 are LGHNA and YNFKEQ. This CDR3 is built from 18 residues. V dropped 1 base and J dropped 9; count of bases not matched to a gene: 14. The chain's CDR3 is CASSQGSGVAGGLGEQFF. The CDR3 DNA is TGTGCCAGCAGCCAAGGATCTGGGGTAGCGGGGGGGCTGGGTGAGCAGTTCTTC.

V and J are TRBV2 and TRBJ1-1; tentatively, D is TRBD1 (6 bases). The germline V gene has CDR1 SNHLY and CDR2 FYNNEI. Trimming stripped 4 bases from V and 0 bases from J, with 9 bases between. This CDR3 is 14 amino acids long. The CDR3 nucleotides are TGTGCCAGCAGTGCCTGGACAGTGAACACTGAAGCTTTCTTT. Protein sequence: CASSAWTVNTEAFF. Complete variable domain (other parts from reference TRBV2 and TRBJ1-1): EPEVTQTPSHQVTQMGQEVILRCVPISNHLYFYWYRQILGQKVEFLVSFYNNEISEKSEIFDDQFSVERPDGSNFTLKIRSTKLEDSAMYFCASSAWTVNTEAFFGQGTRLTVV.

This chain uses TRBV19 with TRBJ1-1; D gene unclear. This CDR3 comprises 11 residues. From germline, CDR1 is LNHDA and CDR2 SQIVND (reference sequence). The V gene lost 5 bases and the J gene lost 11 bases, with 12 bases spanning the gap. The CDR3 sequence: CASSLGTFAFF. CDR3 DNA: TGTGCCAGTAGTCTAGGTACGTTCGCTTTCTTT.

This chain links TRBV7-3 with TRBJ2-3; D is possibly TRBD1 or TRBD2 (5 bases each). Germline V gene data show CDR1 as SGHTA and CDR2 as FQGTGA. V shed 5 bases and J shed 1 base, with 16 bases lying between them. The CDR3 sequence is 16 residues long. CDR3 nucleotides: TGTGCCAGCAGCCAAAATCCGGGACCAGGCACAGATACGCAGTATTTT. Translating it yields CASSQNPGPGTDTQYF.

The CDR3 loop reads CASSLASELNYGYTF. CDR3 DNA sequence: TGTGCCAGCAGCTTAGCGTCGGAATTGAACTATGGCTACACCTTC. The J gene is TRBJ1-2, the V gene TRBV7-2; no clear D. V dropped 0 bases and J dropped 2 bases, with 10 bases sitting between them. The CDR3 extends over 15 amino acids. Germline V lookup: CDR1 SGHTA, CDR2 FQGNSA.

The chain couples TRBV11-3 to TRBJ2-1; weak D call: TRBD2 (6 bases). The CDR3 spans 13 residues. CDR1 is SGHNT, CDR2 YENEEA, per germline. V lost 1 base, J lost 10 bases, and 11 bases lay in between. CDR3 residues: CASSLVRGGEQFF. CDR3 sequence (DNA): TGTGCCAGCAGCTTAGTCCGGGGAGGAGAGCAGTTCTTC.

The chain combines TRBV11-2 with TRBJ2-5; D ambiguous. V lost 5 bases and J 5 bases, leaving 12 bases between the germline ends. The length of the CDR3 is 13 residues. Germline-derived CDR1 and CDR2 are SGHAT and FQNNGV. The CDR3 nucleotides read TGTGCCAGCAGCCCCGATCCCGGGGAGACCCAGTACTTC. It codes for CASSPDPGETQYF.

The chain has TRBV18 and TRBJ2-2; no clear D. The length of the CDR3 is 14 residues. Deletions cut 6 bases from V and 4 bases from J, with 12 bases between. Germline V CDR1 and CDR2: KGHSH, LQKENI. The CDR3 coding sequence is TGTGCCAGCTCTGGCCAGCCTTCCACCGGGGAGCTGTTTTTT. Translated: CASSGQPSTGELFF.

The gene calls are TRBV5-4 and TRBJ2-3, with 12 nucleotides matching TRBD2. The ends lost 0 bases at V and 3 bases at J; junction bases unmatched: 2. The V gene's germline CDR1 is SGHNT and CDR2 YYREEE (reference sequence). This CDR3 spans 16 amino acids. The CDR3 sequence: CASSLAGTSGTDTQYF. CDR3 nucleotide sequence: TGTGCCAGCAGCTTGGCCGGGACTAGCGGGACAGATACGCAGTATTTT.

This sequence joins TRBV19 and TRBJ1-2, with 7 nucleotides matching TRBD1. V shed 4 bases and J 6 bases; nucleotides not matched to a gene: 8. CDR1 LNHDA and CDR2 SQIVND come from the germline V gene (reference sequence). This CDR3 region has 14 residues. The CDR3 loop is CASSTQKGANGYTF. The CDR3 DNA reads as TGTGCCAGTAGTACCCAAAAGGGGGCGAATGGCTACACCTTC.

J is TRBJ1-2 and V is TRBV11-3; the match to TRBD1 covers 9 bases. The CDR3 length is 17 residues. V lost 0 bases, J lost 8 bases, and 13 bases stayed unmatched. Germline V CDR1 and CDR2: SGHNT, YENEEA. DNA of the CDR3: TGTGCCAGCAGCTTAGATCCGGGACAGGGAATCAGAGGCGGCTACACCTTC. It encodes CASSLDPGQGIRGGYTF.

This chain links TRBV7-8 with TRBJ2-3; D might be TRBD1 or TRBD2, each matching 8 bases. Germline CDR1 is SGHVS and CDR2 is FQNEAQ. This CDR3 comprises 16 residues. V lost 5 bases to trimming and J lost 3 bases, with 18 bases between them. CDR3 in DNA: TGTGCCAGCAGCCCAGGGGGCGGGGGGCGAACAGATACGCAGTATTTT. Translated, it gives CASSPGGGGRTDTQYF.

This clone was seen only once. The chain combines TRBV19 with TRBJ2-6; unclear D gene. CDR1 is LNHDA, CDR2 SQIVND, per germline (reference sequence). Trimming took off 7 bases at V and 4 bases at J, with 8 bases between the two ends. There are 13 residues in the CDR3. CDR3 region: CASMRSGANVLTF. DNA of the CDR3: TGTGCCAGTATGCGGTCAGGGGCCAACGTCCTGACTTTC. Filled out from reference TRBV19 and TRBJ2-6, the complete variable domain reads DGGITQSPKYLFRKEGQNVTLSCEQNLNHDAMYWYRQDPGQGLRLIYYSQIVNDFQKGDIAEGYSVSREKKESFPLTVTSAQKNPTAFYLCASMRSGANVLTFGAGSRLTVL.

The genes are TRBV6-2 or TRBV6-3 and TRBJ2-2; the D gene is possibly TRBD1 (6 bases). With 2 bases removed from V and 0 bases from J, the gap between germline ends came to 19 bases. Germline V gene lookup returns CDR1 MNHEY and CDR2 SVGEGT. This CDR3 contains 19 residues. DNA for the CDR3: TGTGCCAGCAGTTACGAATACTGGACAGAAATAACGAACACCGGGGAGCTGTTTTTT. Protein product: CASSYEYWTEITNTGELFF.

The chain is built from TRBV3-1 (or the pseudogene TRBV3-2) and TRBJ2-3, with D tentatively TRBD2 (5 bases). The V end lost 4 bases, the J end lost 0 bases, and 11 bases lay between the germline ends. Per germline, CDR1 LGHDT and CDR2 YNNKEL (reference sequence). This CDR3 is built from 15 residues. CDR3 bases: TGTGCCAGCAGCCTTAGGACTGGGAGCACAGATACGCAGTATTTT. As protein: CASSLRTGSTDTQYF.

The chain recombines TRBV21-1 with TRBJ2-7; TRBD1, the table's D call, lacks a check against the DNA. TRBV21-1 is a pseudogene segment. The CDR3 totals 16 residues. The CDR3 loop is CASSPRRGTASYEQYF. The CDR3 nucleotides are TGTGCCAGCAGCCCGCGGAGGGGGACAGCTTCCTACGAGCAGTACTTC.

The chain employs TRBV30 and TRBJ2-3; 9 bases are shared with TRBD1. Germline V gives CDR1 GTSNPN, CDR2 SVGIG (reference sequence). The ends lost 0 bases at V and 6 bases at J; junction bases unmatched: 7. CDR3 length: 15 residues. The CDR3 here is CAWSVQTGGADTQYF. The CDR3 DNA reads TGTGCCTGGAGTGTACAGACAGGGGGGGCGGATACGCAGTATTTT.

The genes are TRBV19 and TRBJ2-7; maybe TRBD1 (6 bases). The CDR3 consists of 15 residues. The V end lost 6 bases, the J end lost 0 bases, and 15 bases lay between the germline ends. Germline V gene sequence: CDR1 LNHDA, CDR2 SQIVND (reference sequence). The DNA for the CDR3 is TGTGCCAGTAGCCACACAGGGTTTAGCTCCTACGAGCAGTACTTC. As protein: CASSHTGFSSYEQYF.

This clone has a single count. The chain carries TRBV12-3 or TRBV12-4 and TRBJ1-6; D not resolved. The CDR3 length is 12 residues. Deletions cut 3 bases from V and 6 bases from J, with 3 bases between. For the CDR3, the DNA is TGTGCCAGCAGTTTCGGTAATTCACCCCTCCACTTT. It translates to CASSFGNSPLHF.

This sequence joins TRBV18 and TRBJ2-3; no definite D call. Per germline, CDR1 KGHSH and CDR2 LQKENI. This CDR3 is built from 13 residues. With 3 bases removed from V and 2 bases from J, the gap between germline ends came to 6 bases. CDR3 residues: CASSPQNTDTQYF. CDR3 nucleotides: TGTGCCAGCTCACCTCAGAACACAGATACGCAGTATTTT.